The subject of this entry is one T cell receptor beta chain. Its antigen is currently unknown. These data are taken from a study of shared clonotypes between healthy human individuals. The study, taken as a whole, reports: Approximately 4.6% of naive CD4 clonotypes were common to a handful of donors. Non-shared clonotypes displayed generation probabilities falling below those of clonotypes present in all four donors.

Naive CD8 cells were CD45RO-negative, positively selected for CCR7, excluding terminally differentiated effector memory CD45RA+ cells. Some clones are missing from TCRdb's copy, which holds only in-frame ones; the method was immunoSEQ multiplex PCR. The sample contains about 2 million clones, approximately 94% of which appear only once. There are 13 residues in the CDR3. V gave up 0 bases and J gave up 6 bases, with 8 bases separating them. Germline V gives CDR1 LNHDA, CDR2 SQIVND (reference sequence). Sequenced sample: naive CD8+ T cells sorted from blood. This rearrangement joins TRBV19 to TRBJ1-2; the D is unclear. The receptor's source is a man aged 18 to 30 in good health. The CDR3, as DNA: TGTGCCAGTAGTATAGATTTGTGGGATGGCTACACCTTC. This translates into CASSIDLWDGYTF.